This T cell receptor (beta chain) comes out of a study of CD8+ T cells in alopecia areata. Study findings and constraints: Clonality exceeded that of normal scalp in lesional scalp, most notably in alopecia totalis/universalis. Throughout tofacitinib, many expanded lesional clones continued to persist in scalp and blood.

Sequencing templates came from extracted RNA that was reverse transcribed into cDNA. Sequencing used immunoSEQ multiplex PCR; TCRdb keeps in-frame clones, though not all of them. In the table there are approximately 120,000 clones, 61% of which are singletons. In the case of this clone: Its antigen is undetermined.

As to treatment: oral pan-JAK inhibitor, 5-10 mg twice daily. The sequencing here drew on CD4+ T cells sorted from blood, taken at week 4, from a patient treated with tofacitinib. This TCR came from a human donor with alopecia areata.

The CDR3 reads CASSLAPSHEQYF. In DNA, the CDR3 is TGTGCCAGCAGCTTGGCTCCTAGCCACGAGCAGTACTTC. V usage is TRBV5-5 and J usage is TRBJ2-7; maybe TRBD2 (5 bases). This CDR3 spans 13 amino acids. The V end lost 0 bases, the J end lost 5 bases, and 9 bases lay between the germline ends. Germline V CDR1 and CDR2: SGHKS, YYEKEE (reference sequence).